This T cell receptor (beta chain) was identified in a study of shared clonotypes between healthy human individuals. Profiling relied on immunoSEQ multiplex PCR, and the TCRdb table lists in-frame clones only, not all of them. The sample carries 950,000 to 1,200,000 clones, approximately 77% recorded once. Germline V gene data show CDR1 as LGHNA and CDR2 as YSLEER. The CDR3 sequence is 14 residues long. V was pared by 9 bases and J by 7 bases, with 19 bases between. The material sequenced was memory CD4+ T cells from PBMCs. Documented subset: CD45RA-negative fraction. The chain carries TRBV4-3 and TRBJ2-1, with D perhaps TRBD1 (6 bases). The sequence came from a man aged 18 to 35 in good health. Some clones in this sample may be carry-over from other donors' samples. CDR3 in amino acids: CARYRDNYSNEQFF. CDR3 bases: TGCGCCAGGTACCGGGACAACTACTCGAATGAGCAGTTCTTC.